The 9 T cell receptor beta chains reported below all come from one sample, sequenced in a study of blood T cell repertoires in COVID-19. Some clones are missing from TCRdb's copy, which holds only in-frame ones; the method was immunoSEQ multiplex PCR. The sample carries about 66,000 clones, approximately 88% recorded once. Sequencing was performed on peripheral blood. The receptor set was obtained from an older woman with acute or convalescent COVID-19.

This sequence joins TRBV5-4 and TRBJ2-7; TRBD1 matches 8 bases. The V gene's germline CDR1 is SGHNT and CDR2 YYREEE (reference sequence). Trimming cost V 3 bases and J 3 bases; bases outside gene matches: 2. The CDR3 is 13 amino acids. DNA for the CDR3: TGTGCCAGCAGCTCTGGACAGGGCTACGAGCAGTACTTC. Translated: CASSSGQGYEQYF. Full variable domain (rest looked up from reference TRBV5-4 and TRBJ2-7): ETGVTQSPTHLIKTRGQQVTLRCSSQSGHNTVSWYQQALGQGPQFIFQYYREEENGRGNFPPRFSGLQFPNYSSELNVNALELDDSALYLCASSSGQGYEQYFGPGTRLTVT.

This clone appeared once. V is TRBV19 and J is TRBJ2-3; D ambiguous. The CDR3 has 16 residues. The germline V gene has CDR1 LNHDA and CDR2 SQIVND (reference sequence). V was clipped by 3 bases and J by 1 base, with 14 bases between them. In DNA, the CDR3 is TGTGCCAGTAGTATGAGACGGGTTATTGGCACAGATACGCAGTATTTT. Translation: CASSMRRVIGTDTQYF. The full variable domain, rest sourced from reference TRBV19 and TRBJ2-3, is DGGITQSPKYLFRKEGQNVTLSCEQNLNHDAMYWYRQDPGQGLRLIYYSQIVNDFQKGDIAEGYSVSREKKESFPLTVTSAQKNPTAFYLCASSMRRVIGTDTQYFGPGTRLTVL.

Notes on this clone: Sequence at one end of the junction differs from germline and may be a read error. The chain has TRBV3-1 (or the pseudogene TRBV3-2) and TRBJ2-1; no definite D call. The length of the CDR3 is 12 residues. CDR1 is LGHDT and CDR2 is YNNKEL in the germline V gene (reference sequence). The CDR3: CASSLSSNEQFF. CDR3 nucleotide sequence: TGTGCCAGCAGTCTCTCCTCCAATGAGCAGTTCTTC.

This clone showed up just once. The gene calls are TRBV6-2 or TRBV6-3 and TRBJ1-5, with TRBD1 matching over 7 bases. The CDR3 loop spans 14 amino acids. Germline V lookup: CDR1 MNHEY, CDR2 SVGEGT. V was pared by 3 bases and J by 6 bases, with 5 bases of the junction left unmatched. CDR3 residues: CASSYGRGSQPQHF. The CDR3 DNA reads TGTGCCAGCAGTTATGGCAGGGGGAGTCAGCCCCAGCATTTT.

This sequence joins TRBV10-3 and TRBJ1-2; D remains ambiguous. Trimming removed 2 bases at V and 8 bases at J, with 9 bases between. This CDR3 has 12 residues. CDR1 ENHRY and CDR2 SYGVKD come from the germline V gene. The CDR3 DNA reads TGTGCCATCAGTGAGACCTTAGCGGGCTACACCTTC. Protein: CAISETLAGYTF.

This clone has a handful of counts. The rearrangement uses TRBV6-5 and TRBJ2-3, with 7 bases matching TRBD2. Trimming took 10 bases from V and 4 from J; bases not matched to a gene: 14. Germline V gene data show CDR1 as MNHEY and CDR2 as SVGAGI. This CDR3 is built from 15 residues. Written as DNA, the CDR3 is TGTGCCACCCTTCCTCGCGGGGGTGGGGCAGATACGCAGTATTTT. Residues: CATLPRGGGADTQYF.

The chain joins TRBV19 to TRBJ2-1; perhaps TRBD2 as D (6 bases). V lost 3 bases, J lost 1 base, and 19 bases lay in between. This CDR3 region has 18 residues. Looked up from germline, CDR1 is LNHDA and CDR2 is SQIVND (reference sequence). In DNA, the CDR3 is TGTGCCAGTAGTATTCTCCCCGGCGGCGGGGTGTCCTACAATGAGCAGTTCTTC. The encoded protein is CASSILPGGGVSYNEQFF. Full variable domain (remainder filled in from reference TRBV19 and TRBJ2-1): DGGITQSPKYLFRKEGQNVTLSCEQNLNHDAMYWYRQDPGQGLRLIYYSQIVNDFQKGDIAEGYSVSREKKESFPLTVTSAQKNPTAFYLCASSILPGGGVSYNEQFFGPGTRLTVL.

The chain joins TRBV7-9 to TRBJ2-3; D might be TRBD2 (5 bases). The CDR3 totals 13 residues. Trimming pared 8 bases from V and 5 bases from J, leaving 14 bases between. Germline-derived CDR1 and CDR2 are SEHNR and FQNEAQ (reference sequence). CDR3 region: CASRRQREDTQYF. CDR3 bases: TGTGCCAGCCGCCGTCAGAGGGAAGATACGCAGTATTTT.

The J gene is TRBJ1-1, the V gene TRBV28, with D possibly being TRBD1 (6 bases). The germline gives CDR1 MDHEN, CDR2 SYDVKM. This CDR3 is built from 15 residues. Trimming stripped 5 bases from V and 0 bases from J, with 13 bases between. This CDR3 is CASSPGGAMNTEAFF. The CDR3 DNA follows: TGTGCCAGCAGTCCCGGGGGGGCTATGAACACTGAAGCTTTCTTT.